The clone carrying this T cell receptor (beta chain) has a count of ten or more. Its antigen remains unknown. These data originate in a study of human T cells and chemical hapten exposure. TCRdb re-analysed the RACE reads in MiXCR, keeping a single row per CDR3 protein. The sample holds 95,000 or so distinct CDR3 sequences; over 10% are singletons and the top ten take about 3%. Study results and limitations: Patch test score was positively correlated with the counts of TCRs that had expanded at PT1.

Time point given: patch test 2, 6 weeks after DPC sensitization. Treatment of the sample: therapeutic diphenylcyclopropenone sensitization with weekly scalp DPC. Sequenced material: whole blood, taken in connection with sensitization to the hapten diphenylcyclopropenone (DPC). The sequence was obtained from a middle-aged woman with alopecia areata. Some clones in this sample may be carry-over from other donors' samples.

CDR3 bases: TGTGCCAGCAGCGCCCCAGCGGTCTCGAACACCGGGGAGCTGTTTTTT. Translating gives CASSAPAVSNTGELFF. The V call is TRBV11-2, the J call TRBJ2-2; maybe TRBD2 (5 bases). Germline CDR1 is SGHAT and CDR2 is FQNNGV. The ends were cut back, 5 bases at V and 0 bases at J, with 13 bases in the middle. There are 16 residues in the CDR3.